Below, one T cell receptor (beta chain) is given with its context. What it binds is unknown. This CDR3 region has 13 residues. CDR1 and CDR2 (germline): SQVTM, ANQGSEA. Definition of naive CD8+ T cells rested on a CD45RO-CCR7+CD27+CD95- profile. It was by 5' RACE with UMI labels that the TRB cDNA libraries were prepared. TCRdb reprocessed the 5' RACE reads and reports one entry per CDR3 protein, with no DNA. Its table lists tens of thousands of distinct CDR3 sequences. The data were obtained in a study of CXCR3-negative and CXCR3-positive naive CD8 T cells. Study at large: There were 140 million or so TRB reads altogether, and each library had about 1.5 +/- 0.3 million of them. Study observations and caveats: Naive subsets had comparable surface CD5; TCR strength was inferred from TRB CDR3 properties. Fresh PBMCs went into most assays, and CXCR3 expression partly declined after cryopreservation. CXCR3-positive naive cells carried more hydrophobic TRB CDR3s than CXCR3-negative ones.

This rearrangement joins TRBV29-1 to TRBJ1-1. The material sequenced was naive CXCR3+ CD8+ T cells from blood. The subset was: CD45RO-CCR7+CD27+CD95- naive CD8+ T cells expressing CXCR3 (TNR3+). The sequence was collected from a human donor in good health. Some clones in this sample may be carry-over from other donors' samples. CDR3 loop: CSVHILKNTEAFF.